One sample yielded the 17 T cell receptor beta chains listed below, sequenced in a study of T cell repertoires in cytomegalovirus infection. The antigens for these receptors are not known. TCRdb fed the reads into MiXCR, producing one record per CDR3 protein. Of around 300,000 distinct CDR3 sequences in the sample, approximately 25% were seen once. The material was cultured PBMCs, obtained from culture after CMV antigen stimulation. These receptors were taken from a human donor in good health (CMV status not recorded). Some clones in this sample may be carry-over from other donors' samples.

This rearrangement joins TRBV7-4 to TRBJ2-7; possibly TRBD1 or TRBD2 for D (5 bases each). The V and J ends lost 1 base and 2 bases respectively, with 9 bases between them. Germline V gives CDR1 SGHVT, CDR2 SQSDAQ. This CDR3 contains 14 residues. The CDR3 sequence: CASSLGDLAYEQYV. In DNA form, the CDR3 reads TGTGCCAGCAGCTTAGGGGACCTTGCCTACGAGCAGTACGTC.

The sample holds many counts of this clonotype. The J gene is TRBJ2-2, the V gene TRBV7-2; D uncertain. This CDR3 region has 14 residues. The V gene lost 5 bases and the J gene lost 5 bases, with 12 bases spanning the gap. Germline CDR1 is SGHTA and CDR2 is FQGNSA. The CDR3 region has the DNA TGTGCCAGCAGCCCCGTTTCCGGAACCGGGGAGCTGTTTTTT. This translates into CASSPVSGTGELFF.

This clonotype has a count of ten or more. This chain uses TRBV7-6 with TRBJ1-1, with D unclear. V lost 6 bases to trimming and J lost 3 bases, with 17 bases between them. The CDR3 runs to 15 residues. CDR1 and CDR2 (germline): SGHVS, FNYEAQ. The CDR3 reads CASSSPPPTDTEAFF. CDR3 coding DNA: TGTGCCAGCAGTTCCCCCCCACCCACAGACACTGAAGCTTTCTTT. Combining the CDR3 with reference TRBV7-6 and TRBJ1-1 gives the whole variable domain GAGVSQSPRYKVTKRGQDVALRCDPISGHVSLYWYRQALGQGPEFLTYFNYEAQQDKSGLPNDRFSAERPEGSISTLTIQRTEQRDSAMYRCASSSPPPTDTEAFFGQGTRLTVV.

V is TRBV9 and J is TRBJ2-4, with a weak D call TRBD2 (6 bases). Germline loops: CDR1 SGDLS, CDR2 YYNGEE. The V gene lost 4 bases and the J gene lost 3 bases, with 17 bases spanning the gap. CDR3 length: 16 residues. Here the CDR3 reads CASSPAGLGGKNIQYF. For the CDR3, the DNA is TGTGCCAGCAGCCCTGCGGGGCTTGGGGGCAAAAACATTCAGTACTTC.

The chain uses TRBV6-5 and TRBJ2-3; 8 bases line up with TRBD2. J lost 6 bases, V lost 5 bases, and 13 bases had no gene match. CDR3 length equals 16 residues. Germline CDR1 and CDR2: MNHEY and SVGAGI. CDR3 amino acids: CASSRPGLGGPDTQYF. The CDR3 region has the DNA TGTGCCAGCAGTCGACCGGGACTAGGTGGTCCGGATACGCAGTATTTT.

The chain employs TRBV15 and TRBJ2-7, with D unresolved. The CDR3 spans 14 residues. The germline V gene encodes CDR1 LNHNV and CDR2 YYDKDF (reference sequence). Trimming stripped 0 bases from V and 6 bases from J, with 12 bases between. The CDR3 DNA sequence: TGTGCCACCAGCAGAGATAAGGTGCTCGGCGAGCAGTACTTC. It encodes CATSRDKVLGEQYF.

CDR3 region: CATSRDRGSGGNQPQHF. The CDR3 DNA is TGTGCCACCAGCAGAGATAGGGGGAGCGGCGGCAATCAGCCCCAGCATTTT. V usage is TRBV15 and J usage is TRBJ1-5, with D perhaps TRBD1 (6 bases). V was cut by 0 bases and J by 2 bases, with 14 bases left in between. Germline V gene lookup returns CDR1 LNHNV and CDR2 YYDKDF (reference sequence). The CDR3 sequence is 17 residues long.

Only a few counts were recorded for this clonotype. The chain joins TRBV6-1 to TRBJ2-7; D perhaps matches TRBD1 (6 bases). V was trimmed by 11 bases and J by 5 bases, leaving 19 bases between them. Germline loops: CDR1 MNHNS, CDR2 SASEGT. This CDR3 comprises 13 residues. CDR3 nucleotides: TGTGCCTGCCCTACCGACAGGATCCACGAGCAGTACTTC. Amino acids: CACPTDRIHEQYF.

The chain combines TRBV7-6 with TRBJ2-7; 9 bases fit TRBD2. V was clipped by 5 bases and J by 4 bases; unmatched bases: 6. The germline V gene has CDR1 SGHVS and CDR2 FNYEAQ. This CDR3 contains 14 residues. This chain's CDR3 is CASSPLAGFYEQYV. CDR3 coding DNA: TGTGCCAGCAGCCCGCTAGCGGGATTTTACGAGCAGTACGTC.

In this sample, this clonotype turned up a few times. CDR3 residues: CATSRDFHSNQPQHF. DNA of the CDR3: TGTGCCACCAGCAGAGATTTCCATAGCAATCAGCCCCAGCATTTT. The V call is TRBV15, the J call TRBJ1-5; D is uncertain. This CDR3 contains 15 residues. V was cut by 0 bases and J by 0 bases, with 6 bases left in between. Germline assignment: CDR1 LNHNV and CDR2 YYDKDF (reference sequence).

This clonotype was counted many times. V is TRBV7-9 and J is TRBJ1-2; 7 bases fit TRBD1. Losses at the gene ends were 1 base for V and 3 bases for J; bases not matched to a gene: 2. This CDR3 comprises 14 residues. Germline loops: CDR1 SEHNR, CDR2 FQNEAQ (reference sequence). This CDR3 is CASSLDTGDYGYTF. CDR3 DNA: TGTGCCAGCAGCTTAGATACAGGGGACTATGGCTACACCTTC.

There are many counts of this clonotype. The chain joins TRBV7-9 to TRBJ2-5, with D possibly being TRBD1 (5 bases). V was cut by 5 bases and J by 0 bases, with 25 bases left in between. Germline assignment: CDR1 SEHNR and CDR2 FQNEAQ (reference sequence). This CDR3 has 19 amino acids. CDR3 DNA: TGTGCCAGCAGCAGAGGCGACAGAATGTTCCCCGAAGACCAAGAGACCCAGTACTTC. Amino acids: CASSRGDRMFPEDQETQYF.

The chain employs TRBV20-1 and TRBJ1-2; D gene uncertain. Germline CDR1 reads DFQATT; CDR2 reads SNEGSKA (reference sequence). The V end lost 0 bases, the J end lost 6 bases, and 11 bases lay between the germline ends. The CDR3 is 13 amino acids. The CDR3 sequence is CSAREVQENGYTF. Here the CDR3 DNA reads TGCAGTGCTAGAGAGGTGCAGGAGAATGGCTACACCTTC.

The CDR3 sequence: CASSLRRGQVGELFF. CDR3 DNA sequence: TGTGCCAGCAGCCTTCGGCGGGGGCAGGTCGGGGAGCTGTTTTTT. The chain employs TRBV11-3 and TRBJ2-2, with D maybe TRBD2 (7 bases). The ends were cut back, 5 bases at V and 7 bases at J, with 17 bases in the middle. This CDR3 has 15 residues. Germline lookup yields CDR1 SGHNT and CDR2 YENEEA.

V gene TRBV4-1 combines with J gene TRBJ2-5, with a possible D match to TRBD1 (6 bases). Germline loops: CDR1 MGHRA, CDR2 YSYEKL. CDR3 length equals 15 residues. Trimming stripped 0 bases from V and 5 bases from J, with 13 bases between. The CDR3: CASSQDRQRGETQYF. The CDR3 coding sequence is TGCGCCAGCAGCCAAGATCGGCAGAGGGGGGAGACCCAGTACTTC.

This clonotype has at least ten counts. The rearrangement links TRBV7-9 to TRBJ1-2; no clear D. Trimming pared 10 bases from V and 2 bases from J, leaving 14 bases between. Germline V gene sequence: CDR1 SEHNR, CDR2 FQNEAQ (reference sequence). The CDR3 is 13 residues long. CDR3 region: CATTVVGNYGYTF. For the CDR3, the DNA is TGTGCCACCACCGTTGTTGGGAACTATGGCTACACCTTC.

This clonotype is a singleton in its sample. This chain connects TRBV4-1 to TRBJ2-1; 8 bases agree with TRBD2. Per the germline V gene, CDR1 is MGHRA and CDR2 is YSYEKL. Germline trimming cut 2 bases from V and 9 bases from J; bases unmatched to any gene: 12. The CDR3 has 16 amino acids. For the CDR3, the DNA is TGCGCCAGCAGCCAACTTGGGACGGGAGGGCCAGGTGAGCAGTTCTTC. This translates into CASSQLGTGGPGEQFF.